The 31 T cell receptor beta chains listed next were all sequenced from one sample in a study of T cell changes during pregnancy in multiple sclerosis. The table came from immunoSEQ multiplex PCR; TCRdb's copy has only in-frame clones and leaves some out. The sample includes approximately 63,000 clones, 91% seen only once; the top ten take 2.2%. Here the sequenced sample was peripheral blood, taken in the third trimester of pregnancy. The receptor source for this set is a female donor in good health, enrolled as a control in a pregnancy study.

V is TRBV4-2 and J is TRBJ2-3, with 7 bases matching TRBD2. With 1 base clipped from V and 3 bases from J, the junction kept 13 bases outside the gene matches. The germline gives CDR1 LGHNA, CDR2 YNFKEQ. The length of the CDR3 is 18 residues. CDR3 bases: TGTGCCAGCAGCCAAGGAAGTGGGGGAGGGCCATCGACAGATACGCAGTATTTT. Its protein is CASSQGSGGGPSTDTQYF.

The CDR3 region is CASSPLAGMEETQYF. Here the CDR3 DNA reads TGTGCCAGCTCACCACTAGCGGGAATGGAAGAGACCCAGTACTTC. J is TRBJ2-5 and V is TRBV18; 8 bases match TRBD2. CDR1 and CDR2 from the germline V gene are KGHSH and LQKENI. CDR3 length: 15 amino acids. Unmatched junction bases numbered 4, after V lost 1 base and J lost 3 bases.

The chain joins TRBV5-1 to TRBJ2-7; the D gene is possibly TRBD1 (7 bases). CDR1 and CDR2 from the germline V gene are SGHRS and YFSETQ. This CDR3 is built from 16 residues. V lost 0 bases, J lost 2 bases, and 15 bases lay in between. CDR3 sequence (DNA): TGCGCCAGCAGCTTGGAGGGGGCGGGACCAACCTACGAGCAGTACTTC. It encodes CASSLEGAGPTYEQYF.

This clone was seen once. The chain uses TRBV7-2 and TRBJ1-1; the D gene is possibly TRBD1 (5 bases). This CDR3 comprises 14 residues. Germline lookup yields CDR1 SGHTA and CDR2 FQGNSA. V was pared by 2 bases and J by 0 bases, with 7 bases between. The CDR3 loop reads CASSLPDMNTEAFF. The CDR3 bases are TGTGCCAGCAGCTTACCGGACATGAACACTGAAGCTTTCTTT.

CDR3 protein: CASSPGSGNTIYF. DNA of the CDR3: TGTGCCAGCAGCCCAGGGTCTGGAAACACCATATATTTT. This sequence joins TRBV5-4 and TRBJ1-3, with D possibly being TRBD1 (5 bases). Trimming took off 4 bases at V and 1 base at J, with 6 bases between the two ends. The CDR3 is made up of 13 amino acids. CDR1 is SGHNT and CDR2 is YYREEE in the germline V gene (reference sequence).

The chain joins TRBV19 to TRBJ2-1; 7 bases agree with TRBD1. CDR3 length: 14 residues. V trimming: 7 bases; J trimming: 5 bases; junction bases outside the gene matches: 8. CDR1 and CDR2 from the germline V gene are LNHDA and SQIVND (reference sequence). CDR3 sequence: CASTPRGQHNEQFF. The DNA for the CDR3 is TGTGCCAGTACCCCGAGGGGACAGCACAATGAGCAGTTCTTC.

CDR3: CASSFYEDSYNEQFF. The CDR3 bases are TGCGCCAGCAGCTTTTACGAGGACTCGTACAATGAGCAGTTCTTC. The chain carries TRBV5-1 and TRBJ2-1; tentatively, D is TRBD2 (5 bases). Between the trimmed V and J ends, which lost 2 bases and 4 bases, there was a span of 13 bases. Germline V gene sequence: CDR1 SGHRS, CDR2 YFSETQ. This CDR3 region has 15 residues.

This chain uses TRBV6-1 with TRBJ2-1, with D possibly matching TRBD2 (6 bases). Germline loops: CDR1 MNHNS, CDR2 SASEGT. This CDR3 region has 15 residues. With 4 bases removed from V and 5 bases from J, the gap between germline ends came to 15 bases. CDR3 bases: TGTGCCAGCAGTGGAGTAGAGTGGGGGGACAATGAGCAGTTCTTC. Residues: CASSGVEWGDNEQFF.

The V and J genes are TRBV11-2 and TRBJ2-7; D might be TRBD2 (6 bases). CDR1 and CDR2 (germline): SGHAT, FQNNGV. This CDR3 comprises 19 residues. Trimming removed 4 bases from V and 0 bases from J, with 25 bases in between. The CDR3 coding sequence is TGTGCCAGCAGCTCCTTAGTGCGAGCCGGAGGGCCCAGCTCCTACGAGCAGTACTTC. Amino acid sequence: CASSSLVRAGGPSSYEQYF.

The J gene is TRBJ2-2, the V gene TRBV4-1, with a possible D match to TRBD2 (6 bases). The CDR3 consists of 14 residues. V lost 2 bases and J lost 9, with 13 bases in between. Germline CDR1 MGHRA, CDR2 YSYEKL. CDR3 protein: CASSQPGVGRELFF. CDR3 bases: TGCGCCAGCAGCCAACCGGGGGTAGGCCGGGAGCTGTTTTTT.

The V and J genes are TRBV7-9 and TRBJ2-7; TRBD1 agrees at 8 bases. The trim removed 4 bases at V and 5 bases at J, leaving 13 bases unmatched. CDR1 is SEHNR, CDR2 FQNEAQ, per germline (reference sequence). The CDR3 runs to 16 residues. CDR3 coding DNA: TGTGCCAGCAGCTCACCCTGGGGGACAGGTGGCCACGAGCAGTACTTC. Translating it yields CASSSPWGTGGHEQYF.

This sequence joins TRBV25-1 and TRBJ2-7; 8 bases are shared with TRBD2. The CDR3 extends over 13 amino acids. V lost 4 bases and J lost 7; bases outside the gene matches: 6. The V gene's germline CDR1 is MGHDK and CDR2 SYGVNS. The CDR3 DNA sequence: TGTGCCAGCAGTGCCTCCGGGAGGGTAGAGCAGTACTTC. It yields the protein CASSASGRVEQYF.

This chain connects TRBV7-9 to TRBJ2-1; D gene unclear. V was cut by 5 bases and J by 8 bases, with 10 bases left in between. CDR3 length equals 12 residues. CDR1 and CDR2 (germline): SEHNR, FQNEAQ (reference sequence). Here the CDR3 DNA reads TGTGCCAGCAGCCCTCGTATTGATGAGCAGTTCTTC. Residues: CASSPRIDEQFF.

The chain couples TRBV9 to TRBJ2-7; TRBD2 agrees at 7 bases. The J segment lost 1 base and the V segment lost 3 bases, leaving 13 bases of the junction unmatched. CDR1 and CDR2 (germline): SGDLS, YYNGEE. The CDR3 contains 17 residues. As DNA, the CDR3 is TGTGCCAGCAGCGCCGGGGGGTGGGAAGGTGAATCCTACGAGCAGTACTTC. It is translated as CASSAGGWEGESYEQYF. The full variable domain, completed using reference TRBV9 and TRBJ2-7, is DSGVTQTPKHLITATGQRVTLRCSPRSGDLSVYWYQQSLDQGLQFLIQYYNGEERAKGNILERFSAQQFPDLHSELNLSSLELGDSALYFCASSAGGWEGESYEQYFGPGTRLTVT.

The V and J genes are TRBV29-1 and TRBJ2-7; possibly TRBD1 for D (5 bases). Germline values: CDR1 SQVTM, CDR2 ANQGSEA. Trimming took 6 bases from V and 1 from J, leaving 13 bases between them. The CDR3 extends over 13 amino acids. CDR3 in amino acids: CSVAGQGSYEQYF. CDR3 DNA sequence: TGCAGCGTAGCAGGCCAGGGTTCCTACGAGCAGTACTTC.

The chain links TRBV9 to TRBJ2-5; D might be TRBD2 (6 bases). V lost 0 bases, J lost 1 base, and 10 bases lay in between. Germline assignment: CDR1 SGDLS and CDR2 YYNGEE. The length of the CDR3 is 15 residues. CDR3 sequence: CASSVVGGPQETQYF. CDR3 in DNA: TGTGCCAGCAGCGTAGTCGGGGGTCCCCAAGAGACCCAGTACTTC. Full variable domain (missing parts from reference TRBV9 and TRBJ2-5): DSGVTQTPKHLITATGQRVTLRCSPRSGDLSVYWYQQSLDQGLQFLIQYYNGEERAKGNILERFSAQQFPDLHSELNLSSLELGDSALYFCASSVVGGPQETQYFGPGTRLLVL.

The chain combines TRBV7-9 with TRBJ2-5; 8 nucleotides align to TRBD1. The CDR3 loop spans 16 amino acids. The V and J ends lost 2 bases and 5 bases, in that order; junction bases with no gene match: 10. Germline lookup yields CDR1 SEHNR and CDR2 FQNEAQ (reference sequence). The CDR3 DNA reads TGTGCCAGCAGCTTATTAGACAGGGGCCAACGGGAGACCCAGTACTTC. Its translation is CASSLLDRGQRETQYF.

The CDR3 region has the DNA TGTGCCATCCGTGACCCGGGGTCTGGAAACACCATATATTTT. Translating gives CAIRDPGSGNTIYF. The V gene is TRBV6-1, the J gene TRBJ1-3; D remains unclear. Trimming stripped 10 bases from V and 1 base from J, with 14 bases between. CDR1 and CDR2 (germline): MNHNS, SASEGT. There are 14 residues in the CDR3.

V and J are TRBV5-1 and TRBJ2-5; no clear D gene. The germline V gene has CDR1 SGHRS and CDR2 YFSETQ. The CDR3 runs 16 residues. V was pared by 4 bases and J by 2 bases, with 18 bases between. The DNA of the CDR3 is TGCGCCAGCAGCCGCCTCCCCATTACGAGACAAGAGACCCAGTACTTC. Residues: CASSRLPITRQETQYF.

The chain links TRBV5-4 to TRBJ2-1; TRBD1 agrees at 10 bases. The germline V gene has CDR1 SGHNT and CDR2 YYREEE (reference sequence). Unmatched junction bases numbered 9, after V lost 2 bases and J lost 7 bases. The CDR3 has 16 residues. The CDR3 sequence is CASSFFLGQGMNEQFF. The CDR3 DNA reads TGTGCCAGCAGCTTTTTTCTGGGACAGGGGATGAATGAGCAGTTCTTC. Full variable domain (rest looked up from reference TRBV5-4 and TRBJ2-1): ETGVTQSPTHLIKTRGQQVTLRCSSQSGHNTVSWYQQALGQGPQFIFQYYREEENGRGNFPPRFSGLQFPNYSSELNVNALELDDSALYLCASSFFLGQGMNEQFFGPGTRLTVL.

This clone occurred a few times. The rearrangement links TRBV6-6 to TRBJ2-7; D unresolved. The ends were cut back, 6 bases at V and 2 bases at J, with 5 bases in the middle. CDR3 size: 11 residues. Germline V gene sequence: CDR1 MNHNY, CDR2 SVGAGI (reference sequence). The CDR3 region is CASSPAYEQYF. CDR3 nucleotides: TGTGCCAGCAGCCCTGCCTACGAGCAGTACTTC.

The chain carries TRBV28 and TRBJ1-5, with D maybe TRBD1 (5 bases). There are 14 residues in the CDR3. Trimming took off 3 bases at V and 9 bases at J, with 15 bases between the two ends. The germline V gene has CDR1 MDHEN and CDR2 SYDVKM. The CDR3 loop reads CASSFFRANGPQHF. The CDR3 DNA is TGTGCCAGCAGTTTTTTCAGGGCAAATGGGCCCCAGCATTTT.

CDR3 sequence reads: CASSSPGETQYF. The DNA for the CDR3 is TGTGCCAGCAGCTCCCCGGGAGAGACCCAGTACTTC. The chain is built from TRBV13 and TRBJ2-5; D ambiguous. Germline loops: CDR1 PRHDT, CDR2 FYEKMQ (reference sequence). The CDR3 consists of 12 residues. V gave up 4 bases and J gave up 4 bases, with 7 bases separating them.

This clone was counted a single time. DNA of the CDR3: TGTGCCAGCAGTGAACCCCAGGGGCGCGGCAATGAGCAGTTCTTC. It translates to CASSEPQGRGNEQFF. The rearrangement links TRBV6-1 to TRBJ2-1, with D perhaps TRBD1 (6 bases). This CDR3 contains 15 residues. Trimming pared 2 bases from V and 6 bases from J, leaving 14 bases between. The germline V gene has CDR1 MNHNS and CDR2 SASEGT.

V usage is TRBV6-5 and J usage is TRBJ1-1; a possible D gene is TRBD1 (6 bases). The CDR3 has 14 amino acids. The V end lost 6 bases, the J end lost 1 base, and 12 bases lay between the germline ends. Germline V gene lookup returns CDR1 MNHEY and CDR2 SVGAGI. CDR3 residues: CASRSGTPNTEAFF. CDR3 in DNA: TGTGCCAGCAGGTCCGGGACACCGAACACTGAAGCTTTCTTT.

The CDR3 region is CASSQVRTTAQETQYF. For the CDR3, the DNA is TGTGCCAGCAGCCAAGTGCGTACTACGGCACAAGAGACCCAGTACTTC. The gene calls are TRBV4-2 and TRBJ2-5; D is ambiguous. This CDR3 spans 16 amino acids. Trimming took 1 base from V and 2 from J, leaving 14 bases between them. The germline CDR1 and CDR2 sequences are LGHNA and YNFKEQ.

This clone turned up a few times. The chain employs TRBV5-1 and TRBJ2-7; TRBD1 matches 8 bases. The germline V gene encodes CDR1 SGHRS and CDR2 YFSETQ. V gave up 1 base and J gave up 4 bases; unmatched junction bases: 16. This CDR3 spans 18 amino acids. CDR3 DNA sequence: TGCGCCAGCAGCTTGTGGGCGTCCGGACAGGGACAGATGTACGAGCAGTACTTC. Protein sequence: CASSLWASGQGQMYEQYF.

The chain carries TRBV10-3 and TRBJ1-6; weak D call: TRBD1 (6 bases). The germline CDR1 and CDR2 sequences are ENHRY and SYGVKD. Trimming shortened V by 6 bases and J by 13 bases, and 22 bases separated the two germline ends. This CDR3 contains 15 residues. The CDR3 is CAIRRDRDKQIPLHF. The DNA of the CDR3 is TGTGCCATCAGGAGGGACCGGGACAAGCAAATCCCCCTCCACTTT.

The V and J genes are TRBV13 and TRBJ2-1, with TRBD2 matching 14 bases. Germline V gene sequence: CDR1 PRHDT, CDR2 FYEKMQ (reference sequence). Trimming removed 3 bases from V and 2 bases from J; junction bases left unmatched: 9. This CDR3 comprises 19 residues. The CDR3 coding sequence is TGTGCCAGCAGCTTTTCCGGACTAGCGGGAGGCCCCGCCTACAATGAGCAGTTCTTC. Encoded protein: CASSFSGLAGGPAYNEQFF. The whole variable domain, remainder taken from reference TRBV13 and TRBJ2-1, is AAGVIQSPRHLIKEKRETATLKCYPIPRHDTVYWYQQGPGQDPQFLISFYEKMQSDKGSIPDRFSAQQFSDYHSELNMSSLELGDSALYFCASSFSGLAGGPAYNEQFFGPGTRLTVL.

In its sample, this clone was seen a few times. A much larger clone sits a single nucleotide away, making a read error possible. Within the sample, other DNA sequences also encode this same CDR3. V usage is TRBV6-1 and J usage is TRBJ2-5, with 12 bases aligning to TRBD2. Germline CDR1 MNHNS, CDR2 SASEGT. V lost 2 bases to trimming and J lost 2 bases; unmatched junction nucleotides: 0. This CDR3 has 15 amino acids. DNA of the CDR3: TGTGCCAGCAGTGAACTAGCGGGGGGGCAAGAGACCCAGTACTTC. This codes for CASSELAGGQETQYF.

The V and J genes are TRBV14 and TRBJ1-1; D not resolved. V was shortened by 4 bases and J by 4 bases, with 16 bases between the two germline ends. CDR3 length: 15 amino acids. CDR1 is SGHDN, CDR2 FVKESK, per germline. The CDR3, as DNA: TGTGCCAGCAGCCCATCCGGGAATTGGGCCACTGAAGCTTTCTTT. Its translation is CASSPSGNWATEAFF.